The next 10 T cell receptor beta chains were all read from a single sample in a study of early T cells in non-severe SARS-CoV-2 infection. A single record per CDR3 protein comes from TCRdb applying MiXCR to the 5' RACE reads. The sample has roughly 53,000 distinct CDR3 sequences, roughly a tenth seen once. Sample: whole blood. The receptors come from an adult who was a healthcare worker with PCR-confirmed SARS-CoV-2 infection or an uninfected control (not recorded which).

The chain couples TRBV3-1 to TRBJ1-2; D uncertain. Trimming pared 3 bases from V and 6 bases from J, leaving 8 bases between. Per germline, CDR1 LGHDT and CDR2 YNNKEL (reference sequence). This CDR3 has 12 residues. CDR3 DNA: TGTGCCAGCAGCCACTGGGGAAATGGCTACACCTTC. Translated, it gives CASSHWGNGYTF.

This clonotype was seen repeatedly, ten times or more. J is TRBJ1-2 and V is TRBV10-3; 7 bases line up with TRBD1. CDR3 length: 15 amino acids. The V and J ends lost 4 bases and 5 bases, in that order; junction bases with no gene match: 10. Germline V gene sequence: CDR1 ENHRY, CDR2 SYGVKD. The CDR3 spells CAISGLEGAGYGYTF. The CDR3 DNA is TGTGCCATCAGTGGGCTGGAGGGGGCTGGGTATGGCTACACCTTC.

This clonotype showed up many times. The rearrangement links TRBV20-1 to TRBJ2-5; possible D gene TRBD2, 7 bases. The V and J ends lost 6 bases and 5 bases respectively, with 13 bases between them. Looked up from germline, CDR1 is DFQATT and CDR2 is SNEGSKA (reference sequence). This CDR3 is built from 12 residues. Written as DNA, the CDR3 is TGCAGTGCCCGAAGGGGGGGCGAGACCCAGTACTTC. It is translated as CSARRGGETQYF.

The chain is built from TRBV19 and TRBJ2-2, with 7 bases that match TRBD2. Germline lookup yields CDR1 LNHDA and CDR2 SQIVND (reference sequence). The CDR3 has 15 residues. V trimming: 2 bases; J trimming: 8 bases; junction bases outside the gene matches: 8. CDR3 DNA sequence: TGTGCCAGTAGTATATCCGGGACTACACTTGGGGAGCTGTTTTTT. Protein product: CASSISGTTLGELFF.

J is TRBJ2-7 and V is TRBV20-1; 10 bases align to TRBD1. The germline gives CDR1 DFQATT, CDR2 SNEGSKA (reference sequence). The CDR3 extends over 13 amino acids. V lost 4 bases to trimming and J lost 3 bases; unmatched junction nucleotides: 3. The CDR3 sequence is CSATGQGIYEQYF. As DNA, the CDR3 is TGCAGTGCTACGGGACAGGGGATCTACGAGCAGTACTTC.

The genes are TRBV6-6 and TRBJ2-7; 9 nucleotides match TRBD2. The CDR3 covers 15 residues. CDR1 is MNHNY and CDR2 is SVGAGI in the germline V gene (reference sequence). V lost 6 bases to trimming and J lost 2 bases; unmatched junction nucleotides: 8. The CDR3 here is CASRGIAGETYEQYF. Here the CDR3 DNA reads TGTGCCAGCAGGGGCATAGCGGGGGAAACCTACGAGCAGTACTTC.

This clonotype was detected many times. DNA of the CDR3: TGCGCCAGCGCGAGGTCAGGAGAGGGGAAAGAGACCCAGTACTTC. This sequence encodes CASARSGEGKETQYF. The gene calls are TRBV10-2 and TRBJ2-5; either TRBD1 or TRBD2 may fit D (5 bases each). V lost 8 bases to trimming and J lost 3 bases, with 19 bases between them. Germline values: CDR1 WSHSY, CDR2 SAAADI. The CDR3 is 15 residues long.

This clonotype was detected ten times or more. The chain uses TRBV28 and TRBJ1-1; TRBD1 is a possible D gene (5 bases). V was cut by 4 bases and J by 5 bases, with 11 bases left in between. The CDR3 runs 13 residues. Germline CDR1 is MDHEN and CDR2 is SYDVKM. CDR3 amino acids: CASSSRTRTEAFF. DNA of the CDR3: TGTGCCAGCAGTTCGCGGACAAGGACTGAAGCTTTCTTT.

This clonotype was recorded many times. The rearrangement joins TRBV4-3 to TRBJ2-7; 9 bases are a match to TRBD2. The CDR3 is made up of 16 amino acids. Germline V lookup: CDR1 LGHNA, CDR2 YSLEER. Unmatched junction bases numbered 5, after V lost 0 bases and J lost 2 bases. CDR3 in DNA: TGCGCCAGCAGCCAAGAAGCCCTAGCGGGAACCTACGAGCAGTACTTC. Its protein product is CASSQEALAGTYEQYF.

The table lists this clonotype with a count of one. This rearrangement joins TRBV5-1 to TRBJ2-7; D is possibly TRBD1 (6 bases). This CDR3 is built from 13 residues. The V and J ends lost 0 bases and 12 bases respectively, with 16 bases between them. The germline V gene encodes CDR1 SGHRS and CDR2 YFSETQ. The CDR3 is CASSLDLRGPAYF. Here the CDR3 DNA reads TGCGCCAGCAGCTTGGATCTCAGGGGCCCCGCGTACTTC.